These 22 T cell receptor beta chains came from one sample sequenced in a study of T-cell reconstitution after alpha-beta-depleted transplantation in children. Preparation of the TCRbeta library used unique molecular identifiers. One entry per CDR3 protein, called by TCRdb with MiXCR from the PCR reads. The sample has approximately 490,000 distinct CDR3 sequences, about 10% seen once. This specimen consisted of PBMCs, obtained before TCRalphabeta/CD19-depleted stem cell transplant. These receptors came from a child aged 2 to 15 with inherited bone marrow failure, due to receive a stem cell transplant.

Notes on this clonotype: Since a much larger clone is just one base distant, this may be a read error. The rearrangement joins TRBV24-1 to TRBJ1-4; D is perhaps TRBD1 (5 bases). There are 15 residues in the CDR3. Per the germline V gene, CDR1 is KGHDR and CDR2 is SFDVKD. The V end lost 4 bases, the J end lost 8 bases, and 16 bases lay between the germline ends. CDR3 amino acids: CATSDAREAREKLFF. The CDR3, as DNA: TGTGCCACCAGTGACGCCAGGGAAGCAAGGGAAAAACTGTTTTTT.

This clonotype was seen a handful of times. The rearrangement links TRBV19 to TRBJ2-2; TRBD1 agrees at 10 bases. This CDR3 is 13 amino acids long. Germline CDR1 and CDR2: LNHDA and SQIVND (reference sequence). The trim removed 8 bases at V and 7 bases at J, leaving 4 bases unmatched. The CDR3 here is CASGDRGIGELFF. CDR3 sequence (DNA): TGTGCCAGTGGGGACAGGGGCATCGGGGAGCTGTTTTTT.

This clonotype came up many times. The chain couples TRBV10-3 to TRBJ2-2, with 7 bases fitting TRBD2. This CDR3 is built from 15 residues. The V gene end was trimmed by 5 bases and the J gene end by 0 bases; junction bases not matched to a gene: 3. CDR1 and CDR2 (germline): ENHRY, SYGVKD. The chain's CDR3 is CAISSSGANTGELFF. The CDR3 nucleotides read TGTGCCATCAGTTCTAGCGGCGCGAACACCGGGGAGCTGTTTTTT.

This chain connects TRBV18 to TRBJ2-7; D unresolved. The CDR3 is made up of 16 amino acids. The V gene's germline CDR1 is KGHSH and CDR2 LQKENI. Trimming left V 4 bases short and J 2 bases short, with 18 bases between. The CDR3 spells CASSLSVLGFTYEQYF. CDR3 bases: TGTGCCAGCTCACTTTCGGTATTGGGGTTCACCTACGAGCAGTACTTC.

With regard to this clonotype: It may be a read error: a sequence one base away is much more abundant. This CDR3 reads CSDDGLAVSSYNEQFF. The CDR3 DNA reads as TGCAGCGATGATGGACTAGCGGTTAGCTCCTACAATGAGCAGTTCTTC. The gene calls are TRBV29-1 and TRBJ2-1; the match to TRBD2 covers 10 bases. Trimming cost V 7 bases and J 0 bases; bases outside gene matches: 9. CDR1 SQVTM and CDR2 ANQGSEA come from the germline V gene. The CDR3 is 16 residues long.

The V call is TRBV7-9, the J call TRBJ2-6; D remains ambiguous. V was trimmed by 5 bases and J by 2 bases, leaving 10 bases between them. The CDR3 contains 15 residues. Germline V gene sequence: CDR1 SEHNR, CDR2 FQNEAQ (reference sequence). The CDR3 nucleotides read TGTGCCAGCAGCCCAACTTTGGCTGGGGCCAACGTCCTGACTTTC. Encoded protein: CASSPTLAGANVLTF.

This clonotype was detected ten times or more. The V call is TRBV6-2 or TRBV6-3, the J call TRBJ2-1; TRBD2 might be the D (5 bases). This CDR3 has 14 amino acids. The germline V and J ends were trimmed by 7 bases and 5 bases, with 15 bases remaining between them. Germline-derived CDR1 and CDR2 are MNHEY and SVGEGT. CDR3 coding DNA: TGTGCCAGCACCGATACGGACTGGAACAATGAGCAGTTCTTC. Translating gives CASTDTDWNNEQFF.

This rearrangement joins TRBV19 to TRBJ2-1; possibly TRBD2 for D (6 bases). Germline values: CDR1 LNHDA, CDR2 SQIVND (reference sequence). The CDR3 has 13 amino acids. Trimming pared 7 bases from V and 5 bases from J, leaving 12 bases between. CDR3 in DNA: TGTGCCAGTAATCCGGGAGCCAACAATGAGCAGTTCTTC. It codes for CASNPGANNEQFF.

In its sample, this clonotype was seen a few times. The chain recombines TRBV10-3 with TRBJ2-1; 14 positions agree with TRBD2. The junction had 4 bases not matched to a gene; V was cut back by 0 bases and J by 6 bases. Germline CDR1 is ENHRY and CDR2 is SYGVKD. The CDR3 runs to 17 residues. CDR3 protein: CAISESVTSGRGNEQFF. CDR3 nucleotide sequence: TGTGCCATCAGTGAGTCGGTGACTAGCGGGAGGGGCAATGAGCAGTTCTTC.

Many counts were recorded for this clonotype. This sequence joins TRBV7-8 and TRBJ2-7; 10 bases are shared with TRBD2. The trim removed 1 base at V and 7 bases at J, leaving 13 bases unmatched. The CDR3 is 17 residues long. Germline CDR1 is SGHVS and CDR2 is FQNEAQ. CDR3 protein: CASSLETSGAGREEQYF. CDR3 coding DNA: TGTGCCAGCAGCTTAGAAACTAGCGGGGCTGGAAGGGAGGAGCAGTACTTC.

This clonotype was observed many times. The genes are TRBV25-1 and TRBJ2-7; D is unclear. Per the germline V gene, CDR1 is MGHDK and CDR2 is SYGVNS. This CDR3 contains 10 residues. The V and J ends lost 8 bases and 4 bases respectively, with 6 bases between them. The CDR3 spells CASGAYEQYF. Here the CDR3 DNA reads TGTGCCAGCGGTGCGTACGAGCAGTACTTC.

About this clonotype: A single base separates this from a much larger clone, so it may be a read error. This chain links TRBV5-1 with TRBJ2-7, with 10 positions matching TRBD1. This CDR3 comprises 17 residues. Germline CDR1 SGHRS, CDR2 YFSETQ. V lost 1 base, J lost 2 bases, and 9 bases stayed unmatched. The CDR3 coding sequence is TGCGCCAGCAGCTTGTGGCCGGGACAGGGGCCTGCCTACGAGCAGTACTTC. It is translated as CASSLWPGQGPAYEQYF.

With respect to this clonotype: Relative to the germline gene, one junction end is altered; a read error may explain this. This chain joins TRBV12-3 or TRBV12-4 and TRBJ2-1, with D possibly called TRBD1 or TRBD2 (6 bases each). This CDR3 contains 13 residues. CDR3 sequence reads: CASGGTSYIEQFF. The CDR3 nucleotides read TGTGCCAGCGGGGGGACATCCTACATTGAGCAGTTCTTC.

V usage is TRBV10-1 and J usage is TRBJ2-1; 7 bases are shared with TRBD2. The CDR3 covers 16 residues. Trimming took 6 bases from V and 7 from J; bases not matched to a gene: 15. The germline V gene has CDR1 WNHNN and CDR2 SYGVQD (reference sequence). The CDR3 DNA reads TGCGCCAGCAGCCCCCCCGGGCCTAGCGGATTAAATGAGCAGTTCTTC. This sequence encodes CASSPPGPSGLNEQFF.

The table lists this clonotype with many counts. The V gene is TRBV4-2, the J gene TRBJ2-3; D remains ambiguous. Between the trimmed V and J ends, which lost 1 base and 1 base, there was a span of 12 bases. This CDR3 is 16 amino acids long. The germline CDR1 and CDR2 sequences are LGHNA and YNFKEQ. The CDR3 sequence: CASSQVVTPRTDTQYF. In nucleotides, the CDR3 is TGTGCCAGCAGCCAAGTAGTCACTCCACGCACAGATACGCAGTATTTT.

This clonotype was observed at least ten times. V and J are TRBV10-3 and TRBJ2-7, with 12 nucleotides matching TRBD2. Germline V gene lookup returns CDR1 ENHRY and CDR2 SYGVKD. The V and J ends lost 3 bases and 5 bases, in that order; junction bases with no gene match: 5. The CDR3 is made up of 15 amino acids. The CDR3 region is CAISELAGGGDEQYF. CDR3 nucleotides: TGTGCCATCAGTGAACTAGCGGGAGGTGGGGACGAGCAGTACTTC.

There are many counts of this clonotype. The chain links TRBV25-1 to TRBJ2-7; D is unresolved. The CDR3 spans 12 residues. V was cut by 5 bases and J by 0 bases, with 5 bases left in between. Germline V gives CDR1 MGHDK, CDR2 SYGVNS. As DNA, the CDR3 is TGTGCCAGCAGTAAGTTCTCCTACGAGCAGTACTTC. This sequence encodes CASSKFSYEQYF.

This clonotype was found many times. The gene calls are TRBV12-3 or TRBV12-4 and TRBJ2-1; 10 bases align to TRBD2. The J segment lost 7 bases and the V segment lost 5 bases, leaving 8 bases of the junction unmatched. The CDR3 spans 15 residues. Here the CDR3 DNA reads TGTGCCAGCAGTCTCATGGTAGCGGGAGGAAATGAGCAGTTCTTC. The encoded protein is CASSLMVAGGNEQFF.

At least ten counts were recorded for this clonotype. The gene calls are TRBV10-1 and TRBJ2-7, with D tentatively TRBD2 (5 bases). The ends were cut back, 0 bases at V and 7 bases at J, with 13 bases in the middle. Germline loops: CDR1 WNHNN, CDR2 SYGVQD (reference sequence). CDR3 size: 14 residues. CDR3 bases: TGCGCCAGCAGTGAGTCGACAAGTGGGGAGGAGCAGTACTTC. Translating it yields CASSESTSGEEQYF.

This clonotype was counted at least ten times. The CDR3 nucleotides read TGTGCCAGCAGTCCGAGTGGGGGGTGGTTGGATGAGCAGTTCTTC. Encoded protein: CASSPSGGWLDEQFF. The genes are TRBV27 and TRBJ2-1; D possibly corresponds to TRBD2 (6 bases). Germline V gene sequence: CDR1 MNHEY, CDR2 SMNVEV (reference sequence). V lost 5 bases and J lost 8, with 19 bases in between. The CDR3 consists of 15 residues.

The rearrangement links TRBV18 to TRBJ2-5; a possible D gene is TRBD2 (6 bases). Germline CDR1 and CDR2: KGHSH and LQKENI. Trimming stripped 7 bases from V and 5 bases from J, with 14 bases between. This CDR3 has 13 amino acids. The CDR3 loop reads CASCGTDGETQYF. The CDR3 DNA is TGTGCCAGCTGTGGGACTGACGGGGAGACCCAGTACTTC.

The V gene is TRBV11-2, the J gene TRBJ1-3; D is perhaps TRBD1 (5 bases). Trimming cost V 1 base and J 3 bases, with 7 bases left between them. There are 14 residues in the CDR3. The V gene's germline CDR1 is SGHAT and CDR2 FQNNGV. The CDR3 region is CASSLGGDGNTIYF. CDR3 bases: TGTGCCAGCAGCTTAGGAGGGGATGGAAACACCATATATTTT.